The entry that follows covers one T cell receptor beta chain sequence. V gave up 6 bases and J gave up 2 bases, with 7 bases separating them. CDR1 and CDR2 (germline): MGHDK, SYGVNS. The CDR3 is made up of 13 amino acids. This entry belongs to a study of blood T cell repertoires in COVID-19. Study context: The study drew acute and convalescent COVID-19 samples from the United States, Italy and Spain.

The assay was immunoSEQ multiplex PCR, and TCRdb's table has in-frame clones only and misses some. This sample has 65,000 to 85,000 clones, with 80% to 90% found just once. The origin of this receptor is a woman aged 60 to 75 with acute or convalescent COVID-19. The chain has TRBV25-1 and TRBJ1-4; no clear D gene. The sequencing input was peripheral blood. The CDR3 region is CASSARTNEKLFF. The DNA for the CDR3 is TGTGCCAGCAGCGCACGGACTAATGAAAAACTGTTTTTT.